The clone carrying this TCR beta chain was counted only a few times. Its antigen is not known. Synthesis of TCR beta cDNA was carried out from 500 ng total RNA with a constant-region primer. A slightly modified ARM-PCR protocol with three nested multiplex PCR rounds produced these TCR beta libraries. TRBV1-TRBV30 forward primers paired with a C-beta reverse primer drove the first two PCR rounds, roughly 10 cycles each. TCRdb re-derived calls from the multiplex PCR reads in MiXCR, one entry per CDR3 protein. The table has 330,000 or so distinct CDR3 sequences, less than 65% seen once. This record comes from a study of tumor-infiltrating lymphocytes in primary liver carcinoma. Turning to the study itself: Surgical resection was the treatment these patients received for primary liver carcinoma. Study observations and caveats: Tumors carried a top-250-clone fraction significantly exceeding that of blood (p = 0.039).

Germline DNA was extracted too, while blood RNA derived from unsorted whole blood. The CDR3 covers 14 residues. The V end was cut by 3 bases, the J end by 5 bases, with 13 bases between. Germline loops: CDR1 SEHNR, CDR2 FQNEAQ (reference sequence). The receptor's source is a middle-aged man with primary liver carcinoma and hepatitis B virus infection. The chain has TRBV7-9 and TRBJ2-5; tentatively, D is TRBD2 (5 bases). Sequences were obtained from peripheral blood. CDR3 residues: CASSFEMRVETQYF. DNA of the CDR3: TGTGCCAGCAGCTTCGAAATGCGGGTGGAGACCCAGTACTTC.